This TCR beta chain came from a study of T cells in Graves' hyperthyroidism and ophthalmopathy. Whole-study results and caveats: Most expanded thyroid clonotypes above 0.001 also appeared in blood.

The ends were cut back, 3 bases at V and 6 bases at J, with 6 bases in the middle. Looked up from germline, CDR1 is SGDLS and CDR2 is YYNGEE. This CDR3 has 12 amino acids. An absence of ophthalmopathy progression within 18 months meant stable Graves' hyperthyroidism. Those with hyperthyroidism were 18 to 65 years old, newly diagnosed, and ill for under 2 months. Patients with uncontrolled infections, other autoimmune diseases, pregnancy or lactation were excluded. A remark on this clonotype: Its target is unknown.

Amplified regions were TCR beta CDR3 sequences from RNA transcripts. HTBI primers were employed in a first-round RT-PCR of the TCR CDR3. Each CDR3 protein gets one entry after TCRdb re-called the multiplex PCR reads with MiXCR. The sample carries some 200,000 distinct CDR3 sequences, around 17% recorded once. The material sequenced was blood. This clonotype originated in a woman in her 50s with Graves' hyperthyroidism. This sequence joins TRBV9 and TRBJ2-2, with unresolved D. The DNA for the CDR3 is TGTGCCAGCAGCGATACACCCGGGGAGCTGTTTTTT. It yields the protein CASSDTPGELFF.